Listed below are T cell receptor beta chains from one sample, sequenced in a study of OX40 agonist ivuxolimab in advanced cancers. Sequencing was performed with immunoSEQ multiplex PCR; in TCRdb, only in-frame clones are kept and a portion is missing. The repertoire includes 98,000 or so clones, 75% to 90% of them detected once, and about 0.8% sits in the top ten. The sample in question was CD4+ or CD8+ T cells sorted from blood, obtained in a trial of the OX40 agonist ivuxolimab. These receptor sequences come from an adult with an advanced solid tumor such as melanoma, head and neck, liver or kidney cancer. Both conserved end residues are part of each CDR3. Fields, in order: CDR3 length, V gene, clone size, J gene, D gene, CDR3 DNA, CDR3 protein. The D gene is left open where the match is weak. Clone size appears in some rows only: once, few, many, or a class for an expanded clone.

length: 16
V: TRBV28
size: once
J: TRBJ1-5
D: -
DNA: TGTGCCAGCAATCCTCCAGGGTCCGTTCCGGCTCAGCCCCAGCATTTT
CDR3: CASNPPGSVPAQPQHF

length: 13
V: TRBV29-1
size: -
J: TRBJ1-1
D: -
DNA: TGCAGCGTTCAGCGGATCGGCGACACTGAAGCTTTCTTT
CDR3: CSVQRIGDTEAFF

length: 13
V: TRBV6-6
size: -
J: TRBJ1-2
D: -
DNA: TGTGCCAGCTCCGGCGGGGAGGGGAGAGGCTACACCTTC
CDR3: CASSGGEGRGYTF

length: 14
V: TRBV29-1
size: once
J: TRBJ2-3
D: -
DNA: TGCAGCGTTGGAGTGGGGACTGCGACAGATACGCAGTATTTT
CDR3: CSVGVGTATDTQYF

length: 12
V: TRBV2
size: -
J: TRBJ1-2
D: -
DNA: TGTGCCAGCAGTGAAATCTGGGGGGGCTACACCTTC
CDR3: CASSEIWGGYTF

length: 14
V: TRBV7-8
size: -
J: TRBJ2-2
D: TRBD2
DNA: TGTGCCAGCCTTAGCGGGGCGAACACCGGGGAGCTGTTTTTT
CDR3: CASLSGANTGELFF

length: 15
V: TRBV28
size: -
J: TRBJ2-3
D: -
DNA: TGTGCCAGCAGTGGCCCAGGAGGGGGTGCAGATACGCAGTATTTT
CDR3: CASSGPGGGADTQYF

length: 13
V: TRBV27
size: -
J: TRBJ1-1
D: -
DNA: TGTGCCAGCAGGATTTACACGAACACTGAAGCTTTCTTT
CDR3: CASRIYTNTEAFF

length: 14
V: TRBV21-1
size: medium-sized
J: TRBJ1-4
D: -
DNA: TGTGCCAGCAGCAGATTCAAAACTAATGAAAAACTGTTTTTT
CDR3: CASSRFKTNEKLFF

length: 17
V: TRBV28
size: -
J: TRBJ2-6
D: TRBD1
DNA: TGTGCCAGTTTTCCGGGACAGCTTCTATCTGGGGCCAACGTCCTGACTTTC
CDR3: CASFPGQLLSGANVLTF